This TCR beta chain was sequenced for a study of CXCR3-negative and CXCR3-positive naive CD8 T cells. Whole-study findings and limits: TRB CDR3 hydrophobicity was greater in CXCR3-positive naive cells than in CXCR3-negative naive cells. Similarly elevated diversity marked both naive subsets, with memory CD8+ cells showing far lower diversity.

Libraries of TRB cDNA were made by 5' RACE and carried UMIs. Following a re-call of the 5' RACE reads, TCRdb has one entry per CDR3 protein and lacks DNA. The sample table includes under 85,000 distinct CDR3 sequences. Note on this clonotype: Its antigen is unidentified.

This clonotype was obtained from a human donor in good health. Some clones in this sample may be carry-over from other donors' samples. Sequencing was carried out using naive CXCR3+ CD8+ T cells from blood. Subset denoted: CD45RO-CCR7+CD27+CD95- naive CD8+ T cells expressing CXCR3 (TNR3+).

This chain's CDR3 is CASSESGSGGNEQYF. The chain links TRBV2 to TRBJ2-7; TCRdb names TRBD1, which stays unverified in the absence of DNA. CDR3 size: 15 residues. CDR1 is SNHLY and CDR2 is FYNNEI in the germline V gene.